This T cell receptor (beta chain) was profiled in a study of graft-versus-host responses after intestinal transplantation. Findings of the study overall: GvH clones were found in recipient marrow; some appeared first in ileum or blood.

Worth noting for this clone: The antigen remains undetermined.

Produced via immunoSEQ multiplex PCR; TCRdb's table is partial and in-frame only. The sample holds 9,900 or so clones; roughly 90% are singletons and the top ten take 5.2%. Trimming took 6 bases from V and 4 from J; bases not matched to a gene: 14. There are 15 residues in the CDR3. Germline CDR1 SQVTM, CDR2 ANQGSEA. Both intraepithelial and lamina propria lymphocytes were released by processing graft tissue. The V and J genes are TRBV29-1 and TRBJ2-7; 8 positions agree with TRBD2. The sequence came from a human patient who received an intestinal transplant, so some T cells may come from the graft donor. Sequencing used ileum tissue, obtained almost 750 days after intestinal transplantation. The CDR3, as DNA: TGCAGCGTCCCCCCTAGCGGGTGGATTTATTACGAGCAGTACTTC. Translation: CSVPPSGWIYYEQYF.